The rows below give T cell receptor beta chains drawn from one sample of a study of T cells after posttransplantation cyclophosphamide. Generated by immunoSEQ multiplex PCR, the TCRdb table keeps only in-frame clones and is missing some. The table includes 66,000 or so clones, roughly 93% detected once. Input material: PBMCs. All receptors come from a woman in her 30s in good health and a related stem cell transplant donor. CDR3s include the opening cysteine and the closing phenylalanine or tryptophan. D genes are given only for firm matches. Clone size is not always given. Where it is, it says once, few, many or a class for expanded clones.

>.|TRBD2|TRBJ2-7|TRBV7-6
TGTGCCAGCAGCACTTCGGACGGGACTAGCTCCTACGAGCAGTACTTC
CASSTSDGTSSYEQYF
>.|TRBD1|TRBJ1-1|TRBV20-1
TGCAGTGCTCGGACAGGCATGGCTTTCTTT
CSARTGMAFF
>.|.|TRBJ2-7|TRBV19
TGTGCCAGTAGTATAGTTTGGGGAAGCGAGCAGTACTTC
CASSIVWGSEQYF
>.|.|TRBJ1-5|TRBV2
TGTGCCAGCAGTGAATATCGCACCAATAGCAATCAGCCCCAGCATTTT
CASSEYRTNSNQPQHF
>.|.|TRBJ1-2|TRBV5-1
TGCGCCAGCAGCTTGTCGGATAACTATGGCTACACCTTC
CASSLSDNYGYTF
>.|TRBD1|TRBJ2-6|TRBV4-3
TGCGCCAGCAGCCAAGATCATGACAGGGGGCTTGGCGGGGCCAACGTCCTGACTTTC
CASSQDHDRGLGGANVLTF
>once|.|TRBJ1-1|TRBV2
TGTGCCAGCAGTCCCGAGGGGAGCACTGAAGCTTTCTTT
CASSPEGSTEAFF
>few|.|TRBJ1-5|TRBV5-5
TGTGCCAGCAGCTCCCTAGAAGGGCCCCAGCATTTT
CASSSLEGPQHF
>once|.|TRBJ1-2|TRBV30
TGTGCCGAGGATGGCTACACCTTC
CAEDGYTF
>.|TRBD2|TRBJ2-1|TRBV27
TGTGCCAGCAGTTTACATCCTAGCGGGGGGGCCCGGGATGAGCAGTTCTTC
CASSLHPSGGARDEQFF
>.|.|TRBJ1-2|TRBV6-5
TGTGCCAGCAAGCGGGACGGAGTGGATGGCTACACCTTC
CASKRDGVDGYTF
>.|TRBD2|TRBJ2-1|TRBV10-3
TGTGCCATCAGTGAGTCGTCCGGCGGGGGGTACAATGAGCAGTTCTTC
CAISESSGGGYNEQFF
>.|.|TRBJ1-2|TRBV7-9
TGTGCCAGCAGTGAAGGGGGCTATGGCTACACCTTC
CASSEGGYGYTF
>.|.|TRBJ1-1|TRBV4-3
TGCGCCAGCAGGAGGGGGGCCAGGGCCTATATGGACACTGAAGCTTTCTTT
CASRRGARAYMDTEAFF
>.|TRBD1|TRBJ2-2|TRBV14
TGTGCCAGCAGCCCGACAGGGAGGAACACCGGGGAGCTGTTTTTT
CASSPTGRNTGELFF
>once|.|TRBJ1-1|TRBV19
TGTGCCAGTAGTGGGACAATGAACACTGAAGCTTTCTTT
CASSGTMNTEAFF
>.|.|TRBJ1-2|TRBV7-2
TGTGCCAGCAGCTTTACCTCGGCGGTCAATGGCTACACCTTC
CASSFTSAVNGYTF
>.|.|TRBJ2-7|TRBV28
TGTGCCAGCAGTTTCTCAGTCTACGAGCAGTACTTC
CASSFSVYEQYF
>.|.|TRBJ1-2|TRBV29-1
TGCAGCGTTCAGGTGAATTCCTATGGCTACACCTTC
CSVQVNSYGYTF
>.|.|TRBJ1-2|TRBV19
TGTGCCACCGAACAGGGTTGGGGCTACACCTTC
CATEQGWGYTF
>.|TRBD1|TRBJ2-2|TRBV10-3
TGTGCCACTTTACCCGGGACAGGGGCGAACACCGGGGAGCTGTTTTTT
CATLPGTGANTGELFF
>.|.|TRBJ2-3|TRBV7-9
TGTGCCAGCAGCTTACCGCTCGAGGATACGCAGTATTTT
CASSLPLEDTQYF
>.|.|TRBJ1-2|TRBV28
TGTGCCAGCAGAGTGGACTTATTCGGCTACACCTTC
CASRVDLFGYTF
>.|.|TRBJ1-2|TRBV6-1
TGTGCCAGCAGTGAACGGGGATTCGATGGCTACACCTTC
CASSERGFDGYTF
>.|.|TRBJ2-7|TRBV7-9
TGTGCCAGCAGCTCCTTCTTAGGCAGAGCCTACGAGCAGTACTTC
CASSSFLGRAYEQYF
>.|.|TRBJ2-3|TRBV27
TGTGCCAGCAGTTTTCTCAGGACCAGAGGTAGCACAGATACGCAGTATTTT
CASSFLRTRGSTDTQYF
>.|.|TRBJ1-5|TRBV2
TGTGCCAGCAGTGAAGTTATGGGCCGCAATCAGCCCCAGCATTTT
CASSEVMGRNQPQHF
>.|.|TRBJ1-1|TRBV6-5
TGTGCCAGCAGTTACTCGAGGAGGAACACTGAAGCTTTCTTT
CASSYSRRNTEAFF
>.|.|TRBJ1-1|TRBV7-2
TGTGCCAGCAGCTTAGGACTCAGAGCTGAAGCTTTCTTT
CASSLGLRAEAFF
>.|TRBD1|TRBJ1-5|TRBV28
TGTGCCAGCAGTTCCACAGGGGGGAGCAATCAGCCCCAGCATTTT
CASSSTGGSNQPQHF
>.|.|TRBJ1-5|TRBV7-2
TGTGCCAGCAGCCCGGCAAGGGAGCATAGCAATCAGCCCCAGCATTTT
CASSPAREHSNQPQHF
>.|.|TRBJ2-3|TRBV7-2
TGTGCCAGCAGCTTGAGAAGTAGCACAGATACGCAGTATTTT
CASSLRSSTDTQYF
>.|.|TRBJ2-6|TRBV15
TGTGCCACCAGCAGGACCCCTGAAGGGGCCAACGTCCTGACTTTC
CATSRTPEGANVLTF
>.|TRBD2|TRBJ2-1|TRBV6-6
TGTGCCAGCAGATTTACTGGGCGGGGGTGGGAGAATGAGCAGTTCTTC
CASRFTGRGWENEQFF
>.|.|TRBJ1-2|TRBV5-6
TGTGCCAGCAGAGTACAGAGTCTCTATGGCTACACCTTC
CASRVQSLYGYTF
>.|.|TRBJ2-2|TRBV4-2
TGTGCCAGCAGCCAAGACAGAGGTAGCTGGAACACCGGGGAGCTGTTTTTT
CASSQDRGSWNTGELFF
>.|.|TRBJ2-2|TRBV2
TGTGCCAGCACTGGCCAAGGAACCGGGGAGCTGTTTTTT
CASTGQGTGELFF
>.|.|TRBJ2-6|TRBV29-1
TGCAGTGCCGGTTCTGGGGCCAACGTCCTGACTTTC
CSAGSGANVLTF
>.|.|TRBJ2-2|TRBV7-6
TGTGCCAGCACCCTTGGATTTCGGCGGGGGCCATCGCACACCGGGGAGCTGTTTTTT
CASTLGFRRGPSHTGELFF
>few|TRBD1|TRBJ1-6|TRBV11-2
TGTGCCAGCAGCTTAGGTTCCATCCGGGACAGGGATTCACCCCTCCACTTT
CASSLGSIRDRDSPLHF
>.|.|TRBJ1-4|TRBV28
TGTGCCAGCCTCCCCTATAGGGGGGTTCGCGAAAAACTGTTTTTT
CASLPYRGVREKLFF
>.|.|TRBJ1-4|TRBV5-5
TGTGCCAGCAGTCTCCCAACTAATGAAAAACTGTTTTTT
CASSLPTNEKLFF
>.|TRBD2|TRBJ2-5|TRBV5-6
TGTGCCAGCAGCTTGAACGGGGGGGCGGGAGAGACCCAGTACTTC
CASSLNGGAGETQYF
>.|.|TRBJ1-1|TRBV7-8
TGTGCCAGCAGCTTAGTCGGTGGGGGGCGCACTGAAGCTTTCTTT
CASSLVGGGRTEAFF
>.|.|TRBJ2-1|TRBV5-8
TGTGCCAGCATCCCTCTACCAGGGGTGGGATACAATGAGCAGTTCTTC
CASIPLPGVGYNEQFF
>.|TRBD1|TRBJ1-1|TRBV10-3
TGTGCCACTAAAGGTGGGACAGGGTTGGGCACTGAAGCTTTCTTT
CATKGGTGLGTEAFF
>.|TRBD1|TRBJ1-1|TRBV7-9
TGTGCCAGCAGCTTGGGGGGACAGGGATACGAAGCTTTCTTT
CASSLGGQGYEAFF
>.|.|TRBJ1-1|TRBV30
TGTGCCTGGAGTGTAGCTGGGGCGGGGAACACTGAAGCTTTCTTT
CAWSVAGAGNTEAFF
>once|.|TRBJ1-1|TRBV6-8
TGTGCCAACCCAGGCTTATACATGAACACTGAAGCTTTCTTT
CANPGLYMNTEAFF
>once|TRBD1|TRBJ2-2|TRBV2
TGTGCCAGCAAACCCCGGACAGGACAAACCGGGGAGCTGTTTTTT
CASKPRTGQTGELFF
>.|TRBD2|TRBJ2-3|TRBV7-3
TGTGCCAGCAGCTTAACAGGACTAGCGGGGGTAGATACGCAGTATTTT
CASSLTGLAGVDTQYF